This T cell receptor beta chain was captured in a study of cytomegalovirus exposure and HLA in healthy donors. The germline CDR1 and CDR2 sequences are LNHNV and YYDKDF (reference sequence). The CDR3 extends over 17 amino acids. V shed 0 bases and J shed 2 bases, with 14 bases lying between them. TCRdb's table, derived via immunoSEQ multiplex PCR, lists solely in-frame clones and lacks some. This sample has approximately 150,000 clones, with around 81% found just once. The sequencing sample was made of PBMCs. This TCR came from a young man in good health and CMV-seropositive. The chain employs TRBV15 and TRBJ1-5; D possibly corresponds to TRBD1 (6 bases). The CDR3 loop reads CATSRDKQGWGNQPQHF. The CDR3 DNA is TGTGCCACCAGCAGAGATAAACAGGGTTGGGGCAATCAGCCCCAGCATTTT.